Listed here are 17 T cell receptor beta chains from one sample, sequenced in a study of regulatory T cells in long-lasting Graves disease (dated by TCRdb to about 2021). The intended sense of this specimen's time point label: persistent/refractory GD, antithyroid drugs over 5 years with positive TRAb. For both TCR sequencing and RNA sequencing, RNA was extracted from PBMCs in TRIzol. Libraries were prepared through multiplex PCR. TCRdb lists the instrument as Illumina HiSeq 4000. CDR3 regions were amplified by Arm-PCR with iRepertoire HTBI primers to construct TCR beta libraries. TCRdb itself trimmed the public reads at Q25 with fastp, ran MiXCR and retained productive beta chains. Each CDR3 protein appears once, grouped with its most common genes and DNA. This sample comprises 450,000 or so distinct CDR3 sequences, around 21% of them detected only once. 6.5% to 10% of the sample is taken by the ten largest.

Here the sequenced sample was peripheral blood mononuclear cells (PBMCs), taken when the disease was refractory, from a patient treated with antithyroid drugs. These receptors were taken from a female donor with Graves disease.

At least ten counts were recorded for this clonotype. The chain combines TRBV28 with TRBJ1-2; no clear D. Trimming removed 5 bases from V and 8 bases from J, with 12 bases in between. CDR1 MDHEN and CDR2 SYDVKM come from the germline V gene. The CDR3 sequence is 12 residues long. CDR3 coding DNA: TGTGCCAGCAGTCCACCGGACCAAGGCTACACCTTC. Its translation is CASSPPDQGYTF.

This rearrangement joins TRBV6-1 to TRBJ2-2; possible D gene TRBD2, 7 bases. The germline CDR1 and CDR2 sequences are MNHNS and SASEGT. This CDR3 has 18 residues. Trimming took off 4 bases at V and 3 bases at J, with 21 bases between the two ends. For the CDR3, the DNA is TGTGCCAGCAGTGGGATGGGGGAGGGGGTGGTTGACACCGGGGAGCTGTTTTTT. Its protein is CASSGMGEGVVDTGELFF.

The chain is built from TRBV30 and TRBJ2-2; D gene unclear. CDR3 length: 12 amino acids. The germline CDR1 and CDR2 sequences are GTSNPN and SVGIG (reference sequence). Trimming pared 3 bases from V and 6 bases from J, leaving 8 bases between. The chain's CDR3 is CAWSPESGELFF. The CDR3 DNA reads TGTGCCTGGAGCCCGGAATCCGGGGAGCTGTTTTTT.

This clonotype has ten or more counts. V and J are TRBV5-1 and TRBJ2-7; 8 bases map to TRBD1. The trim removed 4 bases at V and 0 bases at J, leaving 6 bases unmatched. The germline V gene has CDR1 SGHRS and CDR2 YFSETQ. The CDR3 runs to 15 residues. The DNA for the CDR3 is TGCGCCAGCAGCCCTGGACAGGGAAGCTCCTACGAGCAGTACTTC. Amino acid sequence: CASSPGQGSSYEQYF. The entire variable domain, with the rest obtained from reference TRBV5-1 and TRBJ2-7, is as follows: KAGVTQTPRYLIKTRGQQVTLSCSPISGHRSVSWYQQTPGQGLQFLFEYFSETQRNKGNFPGRFSGRQFSNSRSEMNVSTLELGDSALYLCASSPGQGSSYEQYFGPGTRLTVT.

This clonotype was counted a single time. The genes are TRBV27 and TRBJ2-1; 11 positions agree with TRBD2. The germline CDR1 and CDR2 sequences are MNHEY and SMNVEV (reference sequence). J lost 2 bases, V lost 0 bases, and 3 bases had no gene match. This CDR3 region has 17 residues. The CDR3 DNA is TGTGCCAGCAGTTTATCGGGTAGCGGGAGGGCCTACAATGAGCAGTTCTTC. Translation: CASSLSGSGRAYNEQFF.

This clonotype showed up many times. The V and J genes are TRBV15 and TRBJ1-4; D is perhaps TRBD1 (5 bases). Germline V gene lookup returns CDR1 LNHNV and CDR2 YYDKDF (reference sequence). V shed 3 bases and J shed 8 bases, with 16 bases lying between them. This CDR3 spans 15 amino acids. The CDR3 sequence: CATSRQGVVLEKLFF. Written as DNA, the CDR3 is TGTGCCACCAGCAGGCAAGGGGTGGTTCTCGAAAAACTGTTTTTT.

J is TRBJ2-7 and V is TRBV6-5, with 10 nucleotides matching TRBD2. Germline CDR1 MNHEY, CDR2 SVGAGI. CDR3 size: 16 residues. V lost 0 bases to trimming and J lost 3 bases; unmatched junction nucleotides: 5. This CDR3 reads CASSYSTSGSSYEQYF. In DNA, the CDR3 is TGTGCCAGCAGTTACTCGACTAGCGGGTCTAGCTACGAGCAGTACTTC.

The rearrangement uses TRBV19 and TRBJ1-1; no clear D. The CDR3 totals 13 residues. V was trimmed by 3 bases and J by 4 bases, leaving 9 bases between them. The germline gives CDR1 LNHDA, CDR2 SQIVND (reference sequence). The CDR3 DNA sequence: TGTGCCAGTAGTATCCACGAAATCACTGAAGCTTTCTTT. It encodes CASSIHEITEAFF.

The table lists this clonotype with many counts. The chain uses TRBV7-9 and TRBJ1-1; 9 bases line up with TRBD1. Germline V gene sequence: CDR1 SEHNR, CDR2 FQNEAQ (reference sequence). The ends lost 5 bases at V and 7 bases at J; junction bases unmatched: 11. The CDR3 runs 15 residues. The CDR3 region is CASSAPPGTGNEAFF. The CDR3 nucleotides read TGTGCCAGCAGCGCACCTCCCGGGACAGGGAATGAAGCTTTCTTT.

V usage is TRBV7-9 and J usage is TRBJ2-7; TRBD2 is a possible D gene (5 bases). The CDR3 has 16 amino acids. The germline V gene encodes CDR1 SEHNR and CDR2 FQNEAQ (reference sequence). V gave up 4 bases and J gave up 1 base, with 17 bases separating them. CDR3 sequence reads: CASSSTTLGTSYEQYF. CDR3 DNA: TGTGCCAGCAGCTCGACTACCCTGGGAACATCCTACGAGCAGTACTTC.

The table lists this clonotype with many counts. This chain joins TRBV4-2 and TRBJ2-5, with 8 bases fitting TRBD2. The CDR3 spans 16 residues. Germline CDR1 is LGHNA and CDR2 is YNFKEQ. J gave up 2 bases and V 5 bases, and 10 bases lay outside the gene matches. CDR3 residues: CASSGRQVAGQETQYF. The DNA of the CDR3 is TGTGCCAGCAGCGGAAGACAGGTAGCGGGGCAAGAGACCCAGTACTTC.

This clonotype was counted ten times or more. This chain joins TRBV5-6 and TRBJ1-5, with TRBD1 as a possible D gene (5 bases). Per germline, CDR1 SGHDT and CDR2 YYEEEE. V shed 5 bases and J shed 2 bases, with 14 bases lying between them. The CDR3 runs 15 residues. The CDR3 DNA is TGTGCCAGCAGTTTAAGAGGGGTGCGCAATCAGCCCCAGCATTTT. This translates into CASSLRGVRNQPQHF.

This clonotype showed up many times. The CDR3 nucleotides read TGCAGTGCTGAACGGACTAACTACGAGCAGTACTTC. Translating gives CSAERTNYEQYF. The J gene is TRBJ2-7, the V gene TRBV20-1, with D possibly being TRBD2 (6 bases). This CDR3 comprises 12 residues. The germline V gene has CDR1 DFQATT and CDR2 SNEGSKA (reference sequence). Trimming took off 5 bases at V and 3 bases at J, with 11 bases between the two ends.

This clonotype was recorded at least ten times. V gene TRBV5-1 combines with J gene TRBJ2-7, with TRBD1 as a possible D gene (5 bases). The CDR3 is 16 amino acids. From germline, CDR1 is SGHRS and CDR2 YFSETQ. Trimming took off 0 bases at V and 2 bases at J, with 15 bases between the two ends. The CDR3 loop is CASSLAPGRWPYEQYF. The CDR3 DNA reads TGCGCCAGCAGCTTGGCTCCAGGGCGGTGGCCCTACGAGCAGTACTTC.

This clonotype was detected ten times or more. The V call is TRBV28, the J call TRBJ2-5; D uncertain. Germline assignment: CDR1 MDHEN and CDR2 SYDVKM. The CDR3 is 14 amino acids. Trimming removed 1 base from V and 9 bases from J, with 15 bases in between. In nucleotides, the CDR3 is TGTGCCAGCAGTTTATCCCCCGTCCTCATGGCCCAGTACTTC. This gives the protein CASSLSPVLMAQYF. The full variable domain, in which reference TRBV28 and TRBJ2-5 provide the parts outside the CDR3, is DVKVTQSSRYLVKRTGEKVFLECVQDMDHENMFWYRQDPGLGLRLIYFSYDVKMKEKGDIPEGYSVSREKKERFSLILESASTNQTSMYLCASSLSPVLMAQYFGPGTRLLVL.

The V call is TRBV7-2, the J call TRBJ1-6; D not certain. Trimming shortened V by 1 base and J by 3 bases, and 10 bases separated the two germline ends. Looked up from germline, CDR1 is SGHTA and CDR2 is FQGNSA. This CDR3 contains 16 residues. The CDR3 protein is CASSLDWGDYNSPLHF. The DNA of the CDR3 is TGTGCCAGCAGCTTAGATTGGGGAGACTATAATTCACCCCTCCACTTT.

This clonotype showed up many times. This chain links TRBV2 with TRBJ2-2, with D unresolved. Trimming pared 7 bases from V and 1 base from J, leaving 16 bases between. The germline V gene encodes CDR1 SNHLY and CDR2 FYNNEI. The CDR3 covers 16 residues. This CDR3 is CASTGPPAMNTGELFF. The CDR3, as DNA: TGTGCCAGCACCGGGCCCCCCGCCATGAACACCGGGGAGCTGTTTTTT.